This entry lists 22 T cell receptor beta chains sequenced from one sample in a study of cytomegalovirus exposure and HLA in healthy donors. The PCR had 60 Vbeta and 13 Jbeta primers. The assay was immunoSEQ multiplex PCR, and TCRdb's table has in-frame clones only and misses some. Of roughly 140,000 clones in the sample, roughly 78% were seen once. Sequences were obtained from PBMCs. The receptor set was obtained from a man aged 40-55 years in good health and CMV-seropositive.

As for this clone: The same CDR3 is also encoded by other DNA sequences in this sample. The J gene is TRBJ1-1, the V gene TRBV18, with D possibly being TRBD1 (6 bases). Germline CDR1 KGHSH, CDR2 LQKENI. Trimming cost V 3 bases and J 3 bases, with 8 bases left between them. The CDR3 spans 13 residues. In nucleotides, the CDR3 is TGTGCCAGCTCACCGAACAGGGACACTGAAGCTTTCTTT. Translating it yields CASSPNRDTEAFF. Looking up the rest from reference TRBV18 and TRBJ1-1 gives the full variable domain: NAGVMQNPRHLVRRRGQEARLRCSPMKGHSHVYWYRQLPEEGLKFMVYLQKENIIDESGMPKERFSAEFPKEGPSILRIQQVVRGDSAAYFCASSPNRDTEAFFGQGTRLTVV.

V and J are TRBV6-5 and TRBJ2-7; D might be TRBD2 (5 bases). The CDR3 covers 14 residues. V lost 5 bases and J lost 5, with 16 bases in between. Germline V CDR1 and CDR2: MNHEY, SVGAGI. The CDR3 DNA is TGTGCCAGCAGTGAATTAGAGGGTTCCAACGAGCAGTACTTC. Translation gives CASSELEGSNEQYF.

This chain joins TRBV27 and TRBJ1-2, with TRBD1 as a possible D gene (6 bases). This CDR3 contains 14 residues. Per the germline V gene, CDR1 is MNHEY and CDR2 is SMNVEV (reference sequence). Trimming took 5 bases from V and 5 from J, leaving 15 bases between them. The CDR3 here is CASSKGGVRYGYTF. In DNA, the CDR3 is TGTGCCAGCAGTAAAGGGGGGGTCCGATATGGCTACACCTTC.

The chain joins TRBV6-5 to TRBJ1-3; D unclear. From germline, CDR1 is MNHEY and CDR2 SVGAGI. The V and J ends lost 7 bases and 9 bases respectively, with 10 bases between them. This CDR3 is built from 11 residues. Here the CDR3 DNA reads TGTGCCAGCACCCGGGATAGCACCATATATTTT. This gives the protein CASTRDSTIYF.

The V call is TRBV7-7, the J call TRBJ1-1, with D hard to call. Trimming shortened V by 2 bases and J by 1 base, and 5 bases separated the two germline ends. The germline V gene encodes CDR1 SSHAT and CDR2 FNYEAQ (reference sequence). The CDR3 is made up of 13 amino acids. As DNA, the CDR3 is TGTGCCAGCAGCTTATATAGGAACACTGAAGCTTTCTTT. It translates to CASSLYRNTEAFF.

V is TRBV4-1 and J is TRBJ2-5, with TRBD2 identical over 10 bases. V gave up 1 base and J gave up 5 bases; unmatched junction bases: 13. CDR1 and CDR2 (germline): MGHRA, YSYEKL. This CDR3 spans 18 amino acids. The CDR3 spells CASSQGGGSGRAWETQYF. The CDR3 DNA sequence: TGCGCCAGCAGCCAAGGCGGGGGAAGCGGGAGGGCTTGGGAGACCCAGTACTTC.

The chain uses TRBV11-2 and TRBJ2-7; 12 positions match TRBD1. This CDR3 contains 17 residues. Per the germline V gene, CDR1 is SGHAT and CDR2 is FQNNGV. V was pared by 0 bases and J by 1 base, with 4 bases of the junction left unmatched. Written as DNA, the CDR3 is TGTGCCAGCAGCTTAGAGGGACAGGGGGCGAGTTCCTACGAGCAGTACTTC. Residues: CASSLEGQGASSYEQYF.

This chain links TRBV11-1 with TRBJ2-7; 12 bases align to TRBD2. V was pared by 5 bases and J by 2 bases, with 4 bases of the junction left unmatched. The V gene's germline CDR1 is SGHAT and CDR2 FQDESV (reference sequence). This CDR3 region has 15 residues. This chain's CDR3 is CASSAGLAGTYEQYF. The CDR3 coding sequence is TGTGCCAGCAGCGCCGGACTAGCGGGGACCTACGAGCAGTACTTC.

This clone was counted only a few times. CDR3 region: CASSLTLAGGLRDTGELFF. The CDR3 DNA follows: TGTGCCAGCAGCTTAACGCTAGCGGGAGGCCTCAGGGACACCGGGGAGCTGTTTTTT. The rearrangement links TRBV7-3 to TRBJ2-2; 11 nucleotides agree with TRBD2. Looked up from germline, CDR1 is SGHTA and CDR2 is FQGTGA. V gave up 0 bases and J gave up 3 bases; unmatched junction bases: 9. CDR3 length: 19 amino acids.

J is TRBJ2-3 and V is TRBV7-9; 8 nucleotides line up with TRBD2. The CDR3 runs 15 residues. Germline trimming cut 3 bases from V and 4 bases from J; bases unmatched to any gene: 6. The V gene's germline CDR1 is SEHNR and CDR2 FQNEAQ (reference sequence). In DNA form, the CDR3 reads TGTGCCAGCAGCTTCTCCGGGAGGGGCGCAGATACGCAGTATTTT. It encodes CASSFSGRGADTQYF.

With regard to this clone: The junction does not match germline at one end; this may be a read error. V usage is TRBV7-9 and J usage is TRBJ1-1, with D perhaps matching TRBD1 (6 bases). CDR1 and CDR2 from the germline V gene are SEHNR and FQNEAQ (reference sequence). This CDR3 contains 16 residues. This CDR3 is CSSSPAQGPGYTEAFF. The DNA for the CDR3 is TGTTCCAGCAGCCCCGCCCAGGGGCCGGGGTACACTGAAGCTTTCTTT.

The J gene is TRBJ1-3, the V gene TRBV30, with a possible D match to TRBD1 (5 bases). Germline V gene sequence: CDR1 GTSNPN, CDR2 SVGIG (reference sequence). The ends were cut back, 0 bases at V and 0 bases at J, with 9 bases in the middle. The CDR3 has 15 amino acids. CDR3 loop: CAWSVGGISGNTIYF. CDR3 DNA sequence: TGTGCCTGGAGTGTGGGGGGGATCTCTGGAAACACCATATATTTT.

The chain carries TRBV7-2 and TRBJ2-1; 7 nucleotides align to TRBD2. Germline loops: CDR1 SGHTA, CDR2 FQGNSA. V was clipped by 5 bases and J by 8 bases; unmatched bases: 15. The CDR3 covers 16 residues. The CDR3 DNA reads TGTGCCAGCAGCCCCTGGACTAGTCGGCCCGAGGATGAGCAGTTCTTC. Translating gives CASSPWTSRPEDEQFF.

This clone occurred once. The V call is TRBV14, the J call TRBJ2-1; D possibly corresponds to TRBD2 (5 bases). The ends were cut back, 0 bases at V and 8 bases at J, with 8 bases in the middle. Looked up from germline, CDR1 is SGHDN and CDR2 is FVKESK. The length of the CDR3 is 13 residues. The DNA for the CDR3 is TGTGCCAGCAGCCAAGATTTGGGAGATGAGCAGTTCTTC. It is translated as CASSQDLGDEQFF.

The V and J genes are TRBV7-9 and TRBJ1-2; tentatively, D is TRBD1 (6 bases). Germline CDR1 SEHNR, CDR2 FQNEAQ (reference sequence). With 0 bases removed from V and 3 bases from J, the gap between germline ends came to 8 bases. This CDR3 spans 14 amino acids. The CDR3 nucleotides are TGTGCCAGCAGCTTAGCCGGGACACACTATGGCTACACCTTC. Translated: CASSLAGTHYGYTF. Using reference TRBV7-9 and TRBJ1-2 for the parts outside the CDR3, the full variable domain is DTGVSQNPRHKITKRGQNVTFRCDPISEHNRLYWYRQTLGQGPEFLTYFQNEAQLEKSRLLSDRFSAERPKGSFSTLEIQRTEQGDSAMYLCASSLAGTHYGYTFGSGTRLTVV.

This clone appeared once. This chain uses TRBV7-9 with TRBJ2-3, with TRBD2 identical over 7 bases. Germline V gene data show CDR1 as SEHNR and CDR2 as FQNEAQ (reference sequence). J was trimmed by 3 bases and V by 4 bases; bases with no gene match: 10. This CDR3 has 16 residues. The CDR3 protein is CASSSKSGILTDTQYF. The DNA for the CDR3 is TGTGCCAGCAGCTCAAAAAGCGGGATCCTGACAGATACGCAGTATTTT. Supplemented by reference TRBV7-9 and TRBJ2-3, the full variable domain reads DTGVSQNPRHKITKRGQNVTFRCDPISEHNRLYWYRQTLGQGPEFLTYFQNEAQLEKSRLLSDRFSAERPKGSFSTLEIQRTEQGDSAMYLCASSSKSGILTDTQYFGPGTRLTVL.

This clone was observed a few times. The chain uses TRBV28 and TRBJ1-1; possibly TRBD1 for D (6 bases). The CDR3 runs to 14 residues. Germline CDR1 reads MDHEN; CDR2 reads SYDVKM. V gave up 5 bases and J gave up 1 base, with 11 bases separating them. CDR3 protein: CASSIGQQNTEAFF. CDR3 sequence (DNA): TGTGCCAGCAGTATTGGACAGCAGAACACTGAAGCTTTCTTT.

The chain carries TRBV7-6 and TRBJ2-7, with D perhaps TRBD1 (5 bases). V was trimmed by 4 bases and J by 3 bases, leaving 10 bases between them. This CDR3 contains 13 residues. Germline V gives CDR1 SGHVS, CDR2 FNYEAQ. Here the CDR3 reads CASSSGQVYEQYF. The CDR3, as DNA: TGTGCCAGCAGCTCCGGACAAGTCTACGAGCAGTACTTC.

This sequence joins TRBV19 and TRBJ2-7; 8 bases are shared with TRBD1. The CDR3 is 15 residues long. Germline CDR1 reads LNHDA; CDR2 reads SQIVND (reference sequence). Trimming cost V 0 bases and J 2 bases; bases outside gene matches: 3. The CDR3 nucleotides read TGTGCCAGTAGTATAGAGGGGACAGGAGCCTACGAGCAGTACTTC. Protein product: CASSIEGTGAYEQYF.

This chain connects TRBV19 to TRBJ2-7; no clear D gene. Germline V gene sequence: CDR1 LNHDA, CDR2 SQIVND (reference sequence). The CDR3 consists of 11 residues. V lost 4 bases and J 5 bases, leaving 6 bases between the germline ends. The CDR3 reads CASSKQDEQYF. The CDR3 nucleotides read TGTGCCAGTAGTAAGCAAGACGAGCAGTACTTC. Full variable domain (rest looked up from reference TRBV19 and TRBJ2-7): DGGITQSPKYLFRKEGQNVTLSCEQNLNHDAMYWYRQDPGQGLRLIYYSQIVNDFQKGDIAEGYSVSREKKESFPLTVTSAQKNPTAFYLCASSKQDEQYFGPGTRLTVT.

The V gene is TRBV27, the J gene TRBJ1-5, with TRBD1 as a possible D gene (5 bases). The V gene's germline CDR1 is MNHEY and CDR2 SMNVEV (reference sequence). V was pared by 3 bases and J by 7 bases, with 16 bases between. This CDR3 region has 15 residues. The CDR3 loop reads CASSLGPWARQPQHF. The CDR3 DNA is TGTGCCAGCAGTTTGGGGCCCTGGGCGAGACAGCCCCAGCATTTT.

This clone was detected a few times. The V call is TRBV7-2, the J call TRBJ2-4; perhaps TRBD2 as D (6 bases). Germline CDR1 and CDR2: SGHTA and FQGNSA. The CDR3 sequence is 16 residues long. The V gene lost 1 base and the J gene lost 3 bases, with 13 bases spanning the gap. CDR3: CASSLGLVWGKNIQYF. The DNA of the CDR3 is TGTGCCAGCAGCTTAGGACTAGTGTGGGGCAAAAACATTCAGTACTTC.